The entry that follows covers one TCR beta chain sequence. In its sample, this clone was seen once. The antigen this receptor binds is unknown. Per-base quality was not reported, and no clone a single base away is much larger than it. TCRbeta CDR3 regions were amplified from genomic DNA by means of the immunoSEQ Assay, a bias-controlled multiplex PCR. The study's processing was this. The number of nucleated cells in each sample was estimated from the amplification of reference gene primers within the assay. To quantify the absolute abundance of each unique TCRbeta CDR3 rearrangement, sequence reads were collapsed and filtered. For each sample, productive Simpson clonality was calculated as the square root of Simpson's diversity index across productive rearrangements. TCRdb stores this immuneACCESS table with in-frame sequences only. Part of the clones is absent; in the studies checked, under half of the shortfall reflects unresolved V genes, and no reason is known for the rest. V and J calls and clone size are those listed in that table; D and trimming were worked out from the DNA. In this sample the table shows under 250,000 clones, roughly 89% of which occur a single time. The ten largest clones add up to 6.5% of the sample.

Samples from volunteer blood donors who had recovered from COVID-19 were contributed by a second Seattle source. Each collaborating institution followed its own protocols to collect whole blood in K2EDTA tubes. For TCRbeta analysis, collaborators shipped samples in one of three forms: frozen whole blood, isolated PBMCs, or DNA extracted from either of those sample types. The data stem from a study of blood T cell repertoires in COVID-19 (dated by TCRdb to the early 2020s). Regarding the research as a whole: Samples covering the acute and convalescent phases of COVID-19 were provided by collaborators in the United States, Italy and Spain. A de-identified subject ID, COVID-19 status, age in years and sex were almost always included in the sample metadata. The material from the prospective study consisted of cDNA or gDNA derived from T cells, B-cell-depleted T cells, or PBMCs. The repertoires were released in a freely available public database meant as a resource for research on the immune response to SARS-CoV-2. Deeply sampled blood TCRbeta repertoires from subjects exposed to, actively infected with, or recovered from COVID-19 were included in the dataset. Where HLA class I and class II types were available, the types were taken from metadata supplied by the sample provider, not from assay-based typing. Samples came from the ongoing ImmuneRACE study (first 160 participants) plus 1,254 subjects from 6 global collaborators. What the authors observed across the whole study: The quantity of clinical and demographic metadata differed by source and by participant and was supplied without curation.

There are 15 amino acids in the CDR3, from cysteine to phenylalanine inclusive. Solely the CDR3 DNA is kept, with 45 bases framed from the first base. Trimming costs V 3 bases and J 2 bases, and their ends lie 12 bases apart. The germline V gene sets CDR1 to SGHRS and CDR2 to YFSETQ. Rearrangement joined TRBV5-1 to TRBJ1-3; the best D guess is TRBD1, with 5 bases matching. The sample was peripheral blood. This TCR was sampled from a man aged 55 to 70 who had recovered from COVID-19. The CDR3 amino acid sequence is: CASSWDSSPGNTIYF. In nucleotide form, the sequence is TGCGCCAGCAGCTGGGACTCTTCCCCTGGAAACACCATATATTTT.